Following are 20 T cell receptor beta chains from one sample sequenced in a study of cytomegalovirus exposure and HLA in healthy donors (dated 2017 in TCRdb). Libraries were built with the immunoSEQ multiplex PCR assay. A mixture of 60 forward primers for TCR Vbeta segments and 13 reverse primers for TCR Jbeta segments was used in the multiplex PCR. TCRdb carries this immuneACCESS record with in-frame sequences only. Its versions omit some clonotypes, under half of them owing to an unresolved V gene in the studies checked, with the rest unexplained. This sample holds about 120,000 clones; roughly 80% were observed only once. Of the sample, around 4.1% falls within the top ten clones. The sequencing sample was made of PBMCs. The receptors come from a middle-aged woman in good health and CMV-seronegative.

The chain joins TRBV5-6 to TRBJ1-1; a possible D gene is TRBD1 (5 bases). Trimming left V 3 bases short and J 2 bases short, with 20 bases between. The germline V gene encodes CDR1 SGHDT and CDR2 YYEEEE. The CDR3 covers 17 residues. The CDR3: CASSSFNQWTQNTEAFF. The CDR3 DNA reads TGTGCCAGCAGCTCCTTCAACCAATGGACACAAAACACTGAAGCTTTCTTT.

This chain links TRBV2 with TRBJ2-3; the D is unclear. Trimming took off 5 bases at V and 4 bases at J, with 10 bases between the two ends. The CDR3 has 13 residues. CDR1 SNHLY and CDR2 FYNNEI come from the germline V gene. In DNA form, the CDR3 reads TGTGCCAGCAGTCGCGTCCCGGCAGATACGCAGTATTTT. This translates into CASSRVPADTQYF.

This clone occurred once. The chain is built from TRBV5-5 and TRBJ2-3; the match to TRBD2 covers 12 bases. V was pared by 4 bases and J by 0 bases, with 15 bases of the junction left unmatched. There are 20 residues in the CDR3. Germline V gene sequence: CDR1 SGHKS, CDR2 YYEKEE (reference sequence). The DNA of the CDR3 is TGTGCCAGCAGCAGGAATCTAGCGGGAGGGGACGCTTTTAGCACAGATACGCAGTATTTT. Encoded protein: CASSRNLAGGDAFSTDTQYF.

This chain joins TRBV7-8 and TRBJ2-1, with a tentative D call TRBD1 (6 bases). Germline lookup yields CDR1 SGHVS and CDR2 FQNEAQ. Trimming removed 5 bases at V and 5 bases at J, with 16 bases between. The CDR3 has 15 amino acids. This CDR3 reads CASSARTVAHNEQFF. CDR3 coding DNA: TGTGCCAGCAGCGCCCGGACAGTGGCCCACAATGAGCAGTTCTTC.

The gene calls are TRBV7-9 and TRBJ1-4; 8 bases line up with TRBD1. CDR3 length equals 16 residues. J gave up 6 bases and V 5 bases, and 11 bases lay outside the gene matches. CDR1 SEHNR and CDR2 FQNEAQ come from the germline V gene (reference sequence). CDR3 sequence (DNA): TGTGCCAGCAGCCCGACATCGACAGGGGCGGATGAAAAACTGTTTTTT. Its protein is CASSPTSTGADEKLFF.

This chain connects TRBV13 to TRBJ2-7, with a possible D match to TRBD2 (5 bases). V was pared by 0 bases and J by 3 bases, with 9 bases between. Germline V gene lookup returns CDR1 PRHDT and CDR2 FYEKMQ (reference sequence). This CDR3 region has 14 residues. CDR3 DNA sequence: TGTGCCAGCAGCTTAGGTCTGGGGAGCTACGAGCAGTACTTC. Encoded protein: CASSLGLGSYEQYF.

V gene TRBV2 combines with J gene TRBJ1-4; tentative D call: TRBD1 (5 bases). Trimming pared 5 bases from V and 7 bases from J, leaving 17 bases between. Germline V gene sequence: CDR1 SNHLY, CDR2 FYNNEI. CDR3 length: 15 residues. The CDR3 DNA sequence: TGTGCCAGCAGTCTCTCGCCAGGGATTACTGAAAAACTGTTTTTT. As protein: CASSLSPGITEKLFF.

This chain uses TRBV5-4 with TRBJ2-2; the D is unclear. CDR3 size: 16 residues. Germline-derived CDR1 and CDR2 are SGHNT and YYREEE (reference sequence). V lost 1 base, J lost 5 bases, and 15 bases lay in between. This CDR3 reads CASSLFLVGKTGELFF. CDR3 in DNA: TGTGCCAGCAGCTTGTTCCTAGTCGGAAAAACCGGGGAGCTGTTTTTT.

The rearrangement uses TRBV6-5 and TRBJ2-2; 7 positions agree with TRBD1. Germline V gene sequence: CDR1 MNHEY, CDR2 SVGAGI. CDR3 length: 15 amino acids. V shed 6 bases, J shed 3 bases, and the junction held 7 bases outside the gene matches. CDR3 nucleotide sequence: TGTGCCAGCAGGTCGGGACAGACTTACACCGGGGAGCTGTTTTTT. Amino acid sequence: CASRSGQTYTGELFF.

V usage is TRBV4-2 and J usage is TRBJ2-1; 12 bases are shared with TRBD2. The V gene end was trimmed by 0 bases and the J gene end by 8 bases; junction bases not matched to a gene: 5. Germline CDR1 LGHNA, CDR2 YNFKEQ. The CDR3 sequence is 16 residues long. The CDR3 region is CASSQEASGGAYEQFF. CDR3 coding DNA: TGTGCCAGCAGCCAAGAGGCTAGCGGGGGGGCTTATGAGCAGTTCTTC.

The chain joins TRBV18 to TRBJ2-7, with 7 bases identical to TRBD2. Germline V gene data show CDR1 as KGHSH and CDR2 as LQKENI. The CDR3 contains 14 residues. J lost 5 bases, V lost 0 bases, and 4 bases had no gene match. As DNA, the CDR3 is TGTGCCAGCTCACCACCATCTGGGGGGGACGAGCAGTACTTC. Translating it yields CASSPPSGGDEQYF.

The chain carries TRBV11-2 and TRBJ2-3; 8 bases line up with TRBD2. Per the germline V gene, CDR1 is SGHAT and CDR2 is FQNNGV. After removal of 0 bases from V and 1 base from J, the junction contained 6 bases not matched to a gene. CDR3 length equals 17 residues. The chain's CDR3 is CASSLDLQRGRTDTQYF. CDR3 DNA sequence: TGTGCCAGCAGCTTAGATCTGCAGCGGGGGCGCACAGATACGCAGTATTTT.

The chain links TRBV5-4 to TRBJ2-7, with D maybe TRBD2 (6 bases). The length of the CDR3 is 14 residues. CDR1 SGHNT and CDR2 YYREEE come from the germline V gene (reference sequence). V was clipped by 4 bases and J by 2 bases, with 13 bases between them. In nucleotides, the CDR3 is TGTGCCAGCAGCATAAGAGGCGGGACCTACGAGCAGTACTTC. Translating it yields CASSIRGGTYEQYF. Full variable domain (outside the CDR3, taken from reference TRBV5-4 and TRBJ2-7): ETGVTQSPTHLIKTRGQQVTLRCSSQSGHNTVSWYQQALGQGPQFIFQYYREEENGRGNFPPRFSGLQFPNYSSELNVNALELDDSALYLCASSIRGGTYEQYFGPGTRLTVT.

This clone came up a few times. The chain links TRBV5-1 to TRBJ2-1, with TRBD2 as a possible D gene (6 bases). Trimming shortened V by 1 base and J by 10 bases, and 12 bases separated the two germline ends. The CDR3 spans 13 residues. CDR1 and CDR2 from the germline V gene are SGHRS and YFSETQ. The CDR3 region has the DNA TGCGCCAGCAGCTTGCGGGAGCGTGGGGAGCAGTTCTTC. Its protein product is CASSLRERGEQFF.

The rearrangement links TRBV4-2 to TRBJ1-4, with D uncertain. The CDR3 totals 16 residues. V was shortened by 0 bases and J by 8 bases, with 16 bases between the two germline ends. Per germline, CDR1 LGHNA and CDR2 YNFKEQ. CDR3 sequence: CASSQDLLGQEEKLFF. The DNA of the CDR3 is TGTGCCAGCAGCCAAGATTTACTGGGCCAAGAGGAAAAACTGTTTTTT.

The chain couples TRBV18 to TRBJ2-4; D perhaps matches TRBD1 (6 bases). The CDR3 length is 15 residues. Germline V CDR1 and CDR2: KGHSH, LQKENI. Trimming took 4 bases from V and 1 from J, leaving 11 bases between them. CDR3 region: CASSQGVVAKNIQYF. CDR3 coding DNA: TGTGCCAGCTCACAGGGGGTGGTGGCCAAAAACATTCAGTACTTC.

This chain uses TRBV19 with TRBJ1-2, with 7 bases that match TRBD1. After removal of 3 bases from V and 6 bases from J, the junction contained 13 bases not matched to a gene. Germline values: CDR1 LNHDA, CDR2 SQIVND (reference sequence). The CDR3 covers 16 residues. CDR3 DNA sequence: TGTGCCAGTAGTATTCCCGGACAGGTGATCGGACATGGCTACACCTTC. Protein: CASSIPGQVIGHGYTF.

The V and J genes are TRBV4-1 and TRBJ2-1, with D unclear. The CDR3 runs to 18 residues. The ends were cut back, 0 bases at V and 0 bases at J, with 15 bases in the middle. Per the germline V gene, CDR1 is MGHRA and CDR2 is YSYEKL. CDR3: CASSQENIGGSSYNEQFF. In DNA form, the CDR3 reads TGCGCCAGCAGCCAAGAGAACATTGGCGGATCCTCCTACAATGAGCAGTTCTTC.

This clone came up a few times. This chain joins TRBV4-2 and TRBJ1-1; D remains unclear. The CDR3 length is 14 residues. V dropped 4 bases and J dropped 2 bases, with 11 bases sitting between them. The germline V gene encodes CDR1 LGHNA and CDR2 YNFKEQ. The CDR3 reads CASSLDGVNTEAFF. The CDR3 nucleotides read TGTGCCAGCAGCCTAGACGGGGTCAACACTGAAGCTTTCTTT.

V and J are TRBV29-1 and TRBJ2-5; tentative D call: TRBD2 (5 bases). The CDR3 consists of 13 residues. The V gene's germline CDR1 is SQVTM and CDR2 ANQGSEA. V lost 8 bases and J 5 bases, leaving 18 bases between the germline ends. In nucleotides, the CDR3 is TGCAGCACCCGGGGAGCCGGCGGGGAGACCCAGTACTTC. Its protein is CSTRGAGGETQYF. The complete variable domain, with remaining parts taken from reference TRBV29-1 and TRBJ2-5, reads SAVISQKPSRDICQRGTSLTIQCQVDSQVTMMFWYRQQPGQSLTLIATANQGSEATYESGFVIDKFPISRPNLTFSTLTVSNMSPEDSSIYLCSTRGAGGETQYFGPGTRLLVL.